These 17 T cell receptor beta chains share one sample of origin, sequenced in a study of naive and memory T cell subsets. An equimolar mix of two oligonucleotides served as the beta constant-region primer for TRBC1 and TRBC2. TCRdb recomputed calls from the UMI-ligation and nested PCR reads with MiXCR, one row per CDR3 protein. This table has 140,000 to 150,000 distinct CDR3 sequences, about 15% appearing once. Specimen: naive CD4+ T cells from blood. Receptor source: a human donor in good health.

This chain links TRBV10-3 with TRBJ1-2; TRBD1 agrees at 9 bases. J lost 8 bases, V lost 6 bases, and 7 bases had no gene match. CDR1 is ENHRY and CDR2 is SYGVKD in the germline V gene. This CDR3 region has 13 residues. The CDR3 sequence is CAISAGTGSGYTF. CDR3 DNA sequence: TGTGCCATCAGCGCCGGGACAGGGAGCGGCTACACCTTC.

As to this clonotype: Relative to the germline gene, one junction end is altered; a read error may explain this. The CDR3 is CSTSPPLETQYF. The CDR3 DNA reads TGCAGTACTAGTCCACCCCTAGAGACCCAGTACTTC. This chain connects TRBV20-1 to TRBJ2-5, with D perhaps matching TRBD2 (5 bases). CDR1 is DFQATT and CDR2 is SNEGSKA in the germline V gene (reference sequence). This CDR3 comprises 12 residues.

This clonotype was recorded a few times. The rearrangement joins TRBV29-1 to TRBJ2-7; the D gene is possibly TRBD2 (5 bases). Per germline, CDR1 SQVTM and CDR2 ANQGSEA. V lost 6 bases and J lost 2, with 17 bases in between. This CDR3 spans 14 amino acids. The CDR3 bases are TGCAGCGTGGCCCAGGACTTAAGAACCTACGAGCAGTACTTC. Amino acid sequence: CSVAQDLRTYEQYF.

This chain uses TRBV4-2 with TRBJ2-7; TRBD2 is a possible D gene (7 bases). Trimming left V 4 bases short and J 3 bases short, with 13 bases between. Germline CDR1 reads LGHNA; CDR2 reads YNFKEQ. The CDR3 length is 14 residues. CDR3 bases: TGTGCCAGCAGCCCAAGGGGGGGGGGCTACGAGCAGTACTTC. Its translation: CASSPRGGGYEQYF.

The genes are TRBV6-1 and TRBJ2-4; the D gene is possibly TRBD2 (5 bases). Germline CDR1 and CDR2: MNHNS and SASEGT. The CDR3 loop spans 15 amino acids. Trimming shortened V by 0 bases and J by 7 bases, and 13 bases separated the two germline ends. CDR3 in DNA: TGTGCCAGCAGTGAAGCGCCGGGGAGTCCCAACATTCAGTACTTC. Its protein product is CASSEAPGSPNIQYF.

J is TRBJ2-3 and V is TRBV2; D gene unclear. The V end lost 2 bases, the J end lost 9 bases, and 12 bases lay between the germline ends. Germline V gene lookup returns CDR1 SNHLY and CDR2 FYNNEI. This CDR3 spans 13 amino acids. The CDR3 DNA reads TGTGCCAGCAGTGAAAGGCTTTTCTGGACGCAGTATTTT. Translated: CASSERLFWTQYF.

This clonotype was counted a few times. The chain couples TRBV7-9 to TRBJ1-6; no clear D gene. This CDR3 contains 15 residues. Germline V CDR1 and CDR2: SEHNR, FQNEAQ (reference sequence). V lost 5 bases and J 7 bases, leaving 15 bases between the germline ends. The CDR3 nucleotides read TGTGCCAGCAGCCTCTTTGCTGGCGGGAATTCACCCCTCCACTTT. It encodes CASSLFAGGNSPLHF.

This clonotype appeared a few times. V usage is TRBV5-1 and J usage is TRBJ1-3; no clear D. The CDR3 is made up of 17 amino acids. Trimming pared 4 bases from V and 0 bases from J, leaving 17 bases between. Germline V gene data show CDR1 as SGHRS and CDR2 as YFSETQ. CDR3 sequence: CASSVESGGFSGNTIYF. As DNA, the CDR3 is TGCGCCAGCAGCGTAGAAAGTGGCGGCTTCTCTGGAAACACCATATATTTT.

V is TRBV5-1 and J is TRBJ2-7, with 9 bases lining up with TRBD2. The germline gives CDR1 SGHRS, CDR2 YFSETQ. CDR3 size: 17 residues. V shed 0 bases and J 0 bases; nucleotides not matched to a gene: 7. This CDR3 reads CASSLGLAAVCSYEQYF. As DNA, the CDR3 is TGCGCCAGCAGCTTGGGACTAGCGGCCGTCTGCTCCTACGAGCAGTACTTC.

The rearrangement uses TRBV5-1 and TRBJ2-1; D could derive from TRBD1 or TRBD2 (5 bases each). V dropped 0 bases and J dropped 2 bases, with 9 bases sitting between them. This CDR3 has 15 residues. Germline lookup yields CDR1 SGHRS and CDR2 YFSETQ. CDR3 protein: CASSLEGSPYNEQFF. The CDR3 nucleotides are TGCGCCAGCAGCTTGGAGGGGAGCCCCTACAATGAGCAGTTCTTC.

In its sample, this clonotype was seen once. CDR3 amino acids: CASSSPRLRDWGTEAFF. CDR3 nucleotides: TGTGCCAGCAGCTCCCCGCGGTTACGGGACTGGGGGACTGAAGCTTTCTTT. The rearrangement links TRBV5-6 to TRBJ1-1; TRBD1 might be the D (5 bases). Germline CDR1 is SGHDT and CDR2 is YYEEEE. The V and J ends lost 3 bases and 5 bases respectively, with 23 bases between them. The CDR3 loop spans 17 amino acids.

The CDR3 spells CASSYGLGRVVIYNSPLHF. CDR3 in DNA: TGTGCCAGCAGTTACGGGCTGGGCAGGGTCGTGATCTATAATTCACCCCTCCACTTT. The V call is TRBV6-6, the J call TRBJ1-6, with a tentative D call TRBD1 (5 bases). Germline V lookup: CDR1 MNHNY, CDR2 SVGAGI (reference sequence). V was shortened by 2 bases and J by 3 bases, with 20 bases between the two germline ends. The CDR3 spans 19 residues.

The rearrangement links TRBV29-1 to TRBJ2-1; 16 bases align to TRBD2. CDR1 SQVTM and CDR2 ANQGSEA come from the germline V gene. The V segment lost 3 bases and the J segment 7 bases; nucleotides outside the gene matches: 9. The CDR3 sequence is 17 residues long. Here the CDR3 DNA reads TGCAGCGTTGACGGGACTAGCGGGAGGGGGATGGGAAATGAGCAGTTCTTC. It codes for CSVDGTSGRGMGNEQFF.

This clonotype appeared a few times. CDR3 DNA sequence: TGTGCCATCAGTGTGAGGGCAGGATCGAACACCGGGGAGCTGTTTTTT. Encoded protein: CAISVRAGSNTGELFF. V gene TRBV10-3 combines with J gene TRBJ2-2; D might be TRBD2 (5 bases). This CDR3 is 16 amino acids long. V lost 4 bases to trimming and J lost 0 bases, with 12 bases between them. CDR1 is ENHRY, CDR2 SYGVKD, per germline.

This clonotype was seen only a few times. The rearrangement links TRBV7-3 to TRBJ2-1; 9 bases line up with TRBD1. CDR3 length: 17 residues. V dropped 5 bases and J dropped 3; count of bases not matched to a gene: 11. Germline loops: CDR1 SGHTA, CDR2 FQGTGA. The CDR3 loop reads CASSPRPGQGFYNEQFF. The CDR3 region has the DNA TGTGCCAGCAGCCCCCGGCCAGGACAGGGGTTCTACAATGAGCAGTTCTTC.

The CDR3 region has the DNA TGTGCCAGCAGCTCGGGGGGAGGTACAGATACGCAGTATTTT. It encodes CASSSGGGTDTQYF. The chain combines TRBV7-2 with TRBJ2-3, with 7 nucleotides matching TRBD2. The CDR3 spans 14 residues. In germline, CDR1 is SGHTA, CDR2 FQGNSA. The trim removed 4 bases at V and 3 bases at J, leaving 4 bases unmatched.

This clonotype turned up a few times. The rearrangement joins TRBV12-3 or TRBV12-4 to TRBJ2-4; 11 nucleotides match TRBD2. With V trimmed by 10 bases and J by 4 bases, 3 bases remained unmatched. The CDR3 has 13 amino acids. The CDR3 reads CATRLAGKNIQYF. DNA of the CDR3: TGTGCCACCCGACTAGCGGGGAAAAACATTCAGTACTTC.